The 15 T cell receptor beta chains below come from one sample, sequenced in a study of T cells of healthy individuals. From the 5' RACE reads, TCRdb called clonotypes with MiXCR, one entry per CDR3 protein. The sample includes 40,000 to 45,000 distinct CDR3 sequences, roughly 4.3% seen only once; the top ten take about 10%. The receptors stem from a human donor in good health.

This clonotype turned up a few times. This chain links TRBV20-1 with TRBJ2-3, with D possibly TRBD2 on 6 matching bases. The CDR3 runs 15 residues. Trimming shortened V by 5 bases and J by 5 bases, and 20 bases separated the two germline ends. The germline gives CDR1 DFQATT, CDR2 SNEGSKA (reference sequence). The CDR3 DNA reads as TGCAGTGCTCCCCCCCGGGCGGGATCAGGAGATACGCAGTATTTT. It is translated as CSAPPRAGSGDTQYF.

In its sample, this clonotype was seen many times. This chain connects TRBV3-1 to TRBJ1-3; D unresolved. CDR3 length: 13 residues. The V and J ends lost 4 bases and 4 bases respectively, with 8 bases between them. Looked up from germline, CDR1 is LGHDT and CDR2 is YNNKEL (reference sequence). The CDR3: CASSPLAGNTIYF. The CDR3 nucleotides read TGTGCCAGCAGCCCTCTAGCGGGAAACACCATATATTTT.

This clonotype was seen many times. The junction differs from germline at one of its ends, possibly a read error. The chain joins TRBV29-1 to TRBJ2-1, with D uncertain. The germline V gene has CDR1 SQVTM and CDR2 ANQGSEA. The CDR3 loop spans 13 amino acids. This chain's CDR3 is CSVRASSYNEQLF. The CDR3 DNA is TGCAGCGTACGAGCGAGCTCCTACAATGAGCAGCTCTTC.

This chain joins TRBV27 and TRBJ1-1, with D tentatively TRBD1 (5 bases). The germline V gene has CDR1 MNHEY and CDR2 SMNVEV (reference sequence). Trimming took off 5 bases at V and 4 bases at J, with 20 bases between the two ends. This CDR3 is built from 16 residues. The DNA of the CDR3 is TGTGCCAGCAGTCGGGCAGCCCTTGAGGGGATCACTGAAGCTTTCTTT. Translated, it gives CASSRAALEGITEAFF.

This clonotype was observed many times. V and J are TRBV4-1 and TRBJ2-5; TRBD2 aligns across 12 bases. In germline, CDR1 is MGHRA, CDR2 YSYEKL. The CDR3 extends over 16 amino acids. V was pared by 1 base and J by 1 base, with 1 base of the junction left unmatched. CDR3 residues: CASSQATSGGQETQYF. Written as DNA, the CDR3 is TGCGCCAGCAGCCAAGCGACTAGCGGGGGCCAAGAGACCCAGTACTTC.

There are many counts of this clonotype. V usage is TRBV3-1 and J usage is TRBJ1-2, with 8 bases that match TRBD1. V was pared by 1 base and J by 7 bases, with 8 bases of the junction left unmatched. Germline-derived CDR1 and CDR2 are LGHDT and YNNKEL (reference sequence). The CDR3 has 15 amino acids. The CDR3 DNA sequence: TGTGCCAGCAGCCAAGGGACAGGGAGAGGACGTGGCTACACCTTC. Its translation is CASSQGTGRGRGYTF.

This clonotype was picked up a small number of times. The chain has TRBV24-1 and TRBJ2-1, with TRBD1 identical over 8 bases. CDR1 and CDR2 (germline): KGHDR, SFDVKD. The CDR3 runs to 15 residues. The junction had 4 bases not matched to a gene; V was cut back by 2 bases and J by 5 bases. CDR3 DNA sequence: TGTGCCACCAGTGATTCCTGGACAGGGAACAATGAGCAGTTCTTC. Residues: CATSDSWTGNNEQFF.

This clonotype was observed at least ten times. This chain connects TRBV3-1 to TRBJ2-1, with 8 bases that match TRBD2. This CDR3 has 16 residues. Germline CDR1 LGHDT, CDR2 YNNKEL (reference sequence). J was trimmed by 9 bases and V by 0 bases; bases with no gene match: 10. CDR3 amino acids: CASSQDGSGGWIEQFF. The CDR3 bases are TGTGCCAGCAGCCAAGATGGGAGCGGGGGCTGGATTGAGCAGTTCTTC.

CDR3 DNA sequence: TGTGCCAGCAGCTTAGTGGGACAGGCAAATTCACCCCTCCACTTT. Its protein product is CASSLVGQANSPLHF. The rearrangement uses TRBV11-3 and TRBJ1-6; 8 bases are a match to TRBD1. V lost 1 base and J lost 7; bases outside the gene matches: 3. This CDR3 is 15 amino acids long. The germline CDR1 and CDR2 sequences are SGHNT and YENEEA.

This clonotype was seen many times. The chain uses TRBV3-1 and TRBJ2-2; D is undetermined. Germline CDR1 LGHDT, CDR2 YNNKEL (reference sequence). The CDR3 is 15 residues long. V was clipped by 1 base and J by 6 bases, with 12 bases between them. As DNA, the CDR3 is TGTGCCAGCAGCCAAGGTGCGTCATTTCCCGGGGAGCTGTTTTTT. Protein product: CASSQGASFPGELFF. Full variable domain (outside the CDR3, taken from reference TRBV3-1 and TRBJ2-2): DTAVSQTPKYLVTQMGNDKSIKCEQNLGHDTMYWYKQDSKKFLKIMFSYNNKELIINETVPNRFSPKSPDKAHLNLHINSLELGDSAVYFCASSQGASFPGELFFGEGSRLTVL.

The V call is TRBV20-1, the J call TRBJ2-3, with D possibly called TRBD1 or TRBD2 (5 bases each). This CDR3 comprises 20 residues. Trimming shortened V by 0 bases and J by 2 bases, and 27 bases separated the two germline ends. CDR1 is DFQATT, CDR2 SNEGSKA, per germline (reference sequence). The CDR3 coding sequence is TGCAGTGCTAGAGATCGGAGATGGCCCCGGGACCCGGCACCCACAGATACGCAGTATTTT. Encoded protein: CSARDRRWPRDPAPTDTQYF.

This clonotype was counted ten times or more. The V call is TRBV7-2, the J call TRBJ2-3, with 13 bases that match TRBD2. With 8 bases clipped from V and 0 bases from J, the junction kept 14 bases outside the gene matches. Germline CDR1 is SGHTA and CDR2 is FQGNSA. This CDR3 is 19 amino acids long. The CDR3 nucleotides are TGTGCCAGCGGGACGCGTGGACTAGCGGGAGAAAGAAGCACAGATACGCAGTATTTT. It encodes CASGTRGLAGERSTDTQYF. Based on the CDR3 plus reference TRBV7-2 and TRBJ2-3, the full variable domain is GAGVSQSPSNKVTEKGKDVELRCDPISGHTALYWYRQSLGQGLEFLIYFQGNSAPDKSGLPSDRFSAERTGGSVSTLTIQRTQQEDSAVYLCASGTRGLAGERSTDTQYFGPGTRLTVL.

This clonotype was detected many times. The chain links TRBV6-2 or TRBV6-3 to TRBJ2-1; TRBD1 aligns across 7 bases. With 5 bases clipped from V and 3 bases from J, the junction kept 4 bases outside the gene matches. The CDR3 is 14 amino acids. CDR1 MNHEY and CDR2 SVGEGT come from the germline V gene. In DNA, the CDR3 is TGTGCCAGCAGTCAAACAGGGGTCTACAATGAGCAGTTCTTC. Protein: CASSQTGVYNEQFF.

This clonotype was detected many times. V usage is TRBV5-1 and J usage is TRBJ1-1; TRBD1 is a possible D gene (5 bases). The germline V and J ends were trimmed by 1 base and 5 bases, with 18 bases remaining between them. The germline gives CDR1 SGHRS, CDR2 YFSETQ. This CDR3 has 16 residues. CDR3 DNA sequence: TGCGCCAGCAGCTTGAGTCTCCCAAGGGGTGTTACTGAAGCTTTCTTT. Encoded protein: CASSLSLPRGVTEAFF.

This clonotype was counted ten times or more. The V gene is TRBV2, the J gene TRBJ2-3, with 9 bases identical to TRBD1. Germline V CDR1 and CDR2: SNHLY, FYNNEI. The CDR3 covers 17 residues. V gave up 6 bases and J gave up 4 bases; unmatched junction bases: 14. The CDR3 protein is CASSGYPGQGIADTQYF. The CDR3 DNA follows: TGTGCCAGCAGCGGCTATCCGGGACAGGGCATCGCAGATACGCAGTATTTT. Looking up the rest from reference TRBV2 and TRBJ2-3 gives the full variable domain: EPEVTQTPSHQVTQMGQEVILRCVPISNHLYFYWYRQILGQKVEFLVSFYNNEISEKSEIFDDQFSVERPDGSNFTLKIRSTKLEDSAMYFCASSGYPGQGIADTQYFGPGTRLTVL.